The 4 T cell receptor beta chains below were found in one sample sequenced in a study of cytotoxic CD8 clonotypes in ibrutinib-treated CLL (dated by TCRdb to the early 2020s). What the time point label conveys for this sample: about twelve months on ibrutinib. Receptor libraries were prepared by the immunoSEQ multiplex PCR assay. TCRdb retrieved this table from immuneACCESS and kept in-frame rearrangements only. Not all clones are present; in checked studies, unresolved V genes account for under half, and no reason is known for the remainder. The sample records 200,000 or so clones, roughly three quarters of which are singletons. The leading ten clones occupy 5.5% to 6% of the sample. Sequenced here: PBMCs, sampled after 12 months of ibrutinib treatment. These receptors were taken from a human donor with chronic lymphocytic leukemia.

J is TRBJ1-6 and V is TRBV4-1; 10 bases map to TRBD1. The CDR3 totals 18 residues. Germline V CDR1 and CDR2: MGHRA, YSYEKL. Trimming at V came to 0 bases and at J to 9 bases, leaving 11 bases not matched to a gene. CDR3 sequence reads: CASSQDGTGVSLGSPLHF. In DNA form, the CDR3 reads TGCGCCAGCAGCCAAGACGGGACAGGGGTCTCCCTGGGTTCACCCCTCCACTTT.

The genes are TRBV28 and TRBJ2-1, with 7 bases that match TRBD1. Per the germline V gene, CDR1 is MDHEN and CDR2 is SYDVKM. CDR3 length: 15 amino acids. Losses at the gene ends were 6 bases for V and 7 bases for J; bases not matched to a gene: 12. The CDR3 region has the DNA TGTGCCAGCAGGACAACAGGGGAAAGTAGGAATGAGCAGTTCTTC. It translates to CASRTTGESRNEQFF.

The chain uses TRBV5-1 and TRBJ2-1; 9 nucleotides agree with TRBD2. CDR1 and CDR2 (germline): SGHRS, YFSETQ. The CDR3 spans 15 residues. V lost 1 base and J lost 6; bases outside the gene matches: 5. The DNA for the CDR3 is TGCGCCAGCAGCTTGTTATTAGCGGGAGTCAATGAGCAGTTCTTC. It specifies CASSLLLAGVNEQFF.

The V call is TRBV19, the J call TRBJ1-5; 8 nucleotides agree with TRBD1. V was pared by 5 bases and J by 1 base, with 16 bases of the junction left unmatched. The CDR3 runs to 19 residues. Looked up from germline, CDR1 is LNHDA and CDR2 is SQIVND (reference sequence). The CDR3 reads CASSYRERTGRPSNQPQHF. Here the CDR3 DNA reads TGTGCCAGTAGTTACAGAGAAAGGACAGGGCGCCCCAGCAATCAGCCCCAGCATTTT.